One sample yielded the 10 T cell receptor beta chains listed below, sequenced in a study of blood T cell repertoires in COVID-19. This table comes from immunoSEQ multiplex PCR, and its TCRdb copy is limited to in-frame clones, with some not included. The sample lists approximately 150,000 clones, around four fifths occurring once. Material for sequencing was peripheral blood. These receptor sequences come from a human donor in a cohort sampled during active COVID-19.

V is TRBV5-1 and J is TRBJ2-5; TRBD2 matches at 13 bases. The CDR3 runs to 18 residues. Per germline, CDR1 SGHRS and CDR2 YFSETQ. V gave up 4 bases and J gave up 5 bases; unmatched junction bases: 14. CDR3 nucleotides: TGCGCCAGCAGCGCTACCGGGACTAGCGGGGCTATGGGGGAGACCCAGTACTTC. It yields the protein CASSATGTSGAMGETQYF. Drawing the rest from reference TRBV5-1 and TRBJ2-5, the complete variable domain is KAGVTQTPRYLIKTRGQQVTLSCSPISGHRSVSWYQQTPGQGLQFLFEYFSETQRNKGNFPGRFSGRQFSNSRSEMNVSTLELGDSALYLCASSATGTSGAMGETQYFGPGTRLLVL.

CDR3 region: CASSASGRASEQYF. The DNA for the CDR3 is TGTGCCAGCAGCGCAAGCGGGAGGGCGTCCGAGCAGTACTTC. The chain carries TRBV6-5 and TRBJ2-7, with 10 bases identical to TRBD2. The CDR3 sequence is 14 residues long. Germline values: CDR1 MNHEY, CDR2 SVGAGI. Trimming at V came to 6 bases and at J to 6 bases, leaving 8 bases not matched to a gene.

V and J are TRBV9 and TRBJ1-2; D remains ambiguous. Germline V lookup: CDR1 SGDLS, CDR2 YYNGEE. This CDR3 has 14 amino acids. V shed 7 bases and J shed 4 bases, with 17 bases lying between them. CDR3 nucleotide sequence: TGTGCCAGCTCGGCCGCCGGGGTTTTCTATGGCTACACCTTC. This encodes CASSAAGVFYGYTF.

Only a few counts were recorded for this clone. This rearrangement joins TRBV5-1 to TRBJ2-5; TRBD2 aligns across 14 bases. This CDR3 has 16 residues. CDR1 is SGHRS and CDR2 is YFSETQ in the germline V gene. Germline trimming cut 3 bases from V and 5 bases from J; bases unmatched to any gene: 6. The CDR3 nucleotides are TGCGCCAGCAGCTCCGGACTAGCGGGAGGCTGGGAGACCCAGTACTTC. It translates to CASSSGLAGGWETQYF.

The chain uses TRBV13 and TRBJ2-1; 8 nucleotides line up with TRBD2. Germline CDR1 and CDR2: PRHDT and FYEKMQ (reference sequence). This CDR3 contains 14 residues. The V gene end was trimmed by 2 bases and the J gene end by 9 bases; junction bases not matched to a gene: 6. CDR3 in DNA: TGTGCCAGCAGCTTACCAACTAGCGGCGGTGAGCAGTTCTTC. This translates into CASSLPTSGGEQFF. Full variable domain (remainder filled in from reference TRBV13 and TRBJ2-1): AAGVIQSPRHLIKEKRETATLKCYPIPRHDTVYWYQQGPGQDPQFLISFYEKMQSDKGSIPDRFSAQQFSDYHSELNMSSLELGDSALYFCASSLPTSGGEQFFGPGTRLTVL.

This clone appeared a single time. The rearrangement uses TRBV9 and TRBJ2-7, with 9 nucleotides matching TRBD2. The V gene's germline CDR1 is SGDLS and CDR2 YYNGEE. After removal of 4 bases from V and 5 bases from J, the junction contained 10 bases not matched to a gene. CDR3 length equals 15 residues. For the CDR3, the DNA is TGTGCCAGCAGCCTTACTCTAGCGGGATTCAACGAGCAGTACTTC. Translation gives CASSLTLAGFNEQYF.

The chain recombines TRBV7-9 with TRBJ1-1; D uncertain. The CDR3 covers 13 residues. The ends were cut back, 4 bases at V and 2 bases at J, with 8 bases in the middle. Germline lookup yields CDR1 SEHNR and CDR2 FQNEAQ (reference sequence). The CDR3 DNA follows: TGTGCCAGCAGCTCTAGACCAAACACTGAAGCTTTCTTT. Residues: CASSSRPNTEAFF.

This clone has more than one count but fewer than ten. The chain is built from TRBV12-3 or TRBV12-4 and TRBJ2-1; D gene ambiguous. The ends were cut back, 3 bases at V and 6 bases at J, with 6 bases in the middle. The CDR3 loop spans 12 amino acids. The CDR3 spells CASSFLPNEQFF. The CDR3 bases are TGTGCCAGCAGTTTTCTTCCCAATGAGCAGTTCTTC.

The chain is built from TRBV6-5 and TRBJ2-7; 7 bases fit TRBD2. This CDR3 comprises 16 residues. CDR1 is MNHEY and CDR2 is SVGAGI in the germline V gene. J gave up 1 base and V 2 bases, and 8 bases lay outside the gene matches. CDR3 protein: CASSYRGEGLSYEQYF. The CDR3 bases are TGTGCCAGCAGTTACCGGGGGGAGGGCCTTTCCTACGAGCAGTACTTC.

V is TRBV19 and J is TRBJ2-1, with unresolved D. The CDR3 has 14 residues. Trimming removed 2 bases from V and 6 bases from J, with 11 bases in between. Germline lookup yields CDR1 LNHDA and CDR2 SQIVND (reference sequence). This CDR3 reads CASSINPVSNEQFF. CDR3 coding DNA: TGTGCCAGTAGTATAAACCCAGTCAGCAATGAGCAGTTCTTC.